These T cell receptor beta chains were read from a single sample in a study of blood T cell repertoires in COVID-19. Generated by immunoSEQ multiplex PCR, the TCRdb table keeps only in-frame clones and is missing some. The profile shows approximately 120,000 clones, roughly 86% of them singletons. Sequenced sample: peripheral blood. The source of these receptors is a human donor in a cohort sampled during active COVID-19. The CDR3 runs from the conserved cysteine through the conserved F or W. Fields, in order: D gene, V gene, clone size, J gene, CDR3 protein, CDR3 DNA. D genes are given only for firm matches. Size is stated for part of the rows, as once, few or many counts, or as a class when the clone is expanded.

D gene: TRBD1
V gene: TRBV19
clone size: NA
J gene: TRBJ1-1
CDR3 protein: CASSATTGRAFF
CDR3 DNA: TGTGCCAGTAGTGCGACGACAGGGCGAGCTTTCTTT

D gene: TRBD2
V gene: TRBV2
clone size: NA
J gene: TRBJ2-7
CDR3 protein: CASSRGLAGALGEQYF
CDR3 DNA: TGTGCCAGCAGTAGGGGACTAGCGGGGGCCCTTGGAGAGCAGTACTTC

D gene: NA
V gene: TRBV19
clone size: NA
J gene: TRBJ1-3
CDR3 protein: CASSRRPGNTIYF
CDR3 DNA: TGTGCCAGTAGTCGCAGGCCTGGAAACACCATATATTTT

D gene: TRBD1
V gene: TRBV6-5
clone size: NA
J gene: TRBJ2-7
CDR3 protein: CASTGSQGDEQYF
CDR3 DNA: TGTGCCAGCACCGGCTCCCAGGGGGACGAGCAGTACTTC

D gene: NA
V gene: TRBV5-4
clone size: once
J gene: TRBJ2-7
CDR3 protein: CASSAGGTSHEQYF
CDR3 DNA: TGTGCCAGCAGCGCAGGGGGGACATCTCACGAGCAGTACTTC

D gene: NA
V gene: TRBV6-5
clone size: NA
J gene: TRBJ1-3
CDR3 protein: CASSYSITSGNTIYF
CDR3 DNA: TGTGCCAGCAGTTACTCGATAACTTCTGGAAACACCATATATTTT

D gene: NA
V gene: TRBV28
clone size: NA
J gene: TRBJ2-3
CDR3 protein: CASSAEVDTQYF
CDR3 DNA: TGTGCCAGCAGCGCGGAGGTAGATACGCAGTATTTT

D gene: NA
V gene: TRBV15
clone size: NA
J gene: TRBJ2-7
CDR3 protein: CATSRDQGSSYEQYF
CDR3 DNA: TGTGCCACCAGCAGAGATCAGGGGTCCTCCTACGAGCAGTACTTC

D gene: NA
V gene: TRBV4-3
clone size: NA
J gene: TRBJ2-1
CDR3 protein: CASSQEATDNEQFF
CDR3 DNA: TGCGCCAGCAGCCAAGAAGCGACAGACAATGAGCAGTTCTTC

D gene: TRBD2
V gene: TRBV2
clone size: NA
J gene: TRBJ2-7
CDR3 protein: CASRQGLAWYEQYF
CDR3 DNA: TGTGCCAGCAGGCAGGGACTAGCGTGGTACGAGCAGTACTTC

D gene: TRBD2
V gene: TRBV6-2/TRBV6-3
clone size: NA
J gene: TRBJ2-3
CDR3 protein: CASSRTSGHTDTQYF
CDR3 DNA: TGTGCCAGCAGTCGAACTAGCGGGCACACAGATACGCAGTATTTT

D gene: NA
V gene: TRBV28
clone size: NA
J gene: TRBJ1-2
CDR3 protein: CASSEQAVGGYTF
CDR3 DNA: TGTGCCAGCAGTGAACAGGCGGTAGGTGGCTACACCTTC

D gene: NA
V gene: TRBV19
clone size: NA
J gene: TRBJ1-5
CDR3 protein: CASSIVSGRNQSQHF
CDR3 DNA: TGTGCCAGTAGTATAGTATCAGGGCGTAATCAGTCCCAGCATTTT

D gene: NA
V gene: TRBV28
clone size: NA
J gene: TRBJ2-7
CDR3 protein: CASSPPLYEQYF
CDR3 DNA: TGTGCCAGCAGCCCCCCCCTCTACGAGCAGTACTTC

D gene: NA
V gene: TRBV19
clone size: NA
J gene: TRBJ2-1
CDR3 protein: CASSIDPRREQFF
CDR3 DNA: TGTGCCAGTAGTATAGATCCTAGGAGGGAGCAGTTCTTC

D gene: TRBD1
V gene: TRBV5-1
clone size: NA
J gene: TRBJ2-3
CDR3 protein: CASSQGQGASTDTQYF
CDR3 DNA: TGCGCCAGCAGCCAGGGACAGGGGGCAAGCACAGATACGCAGTATTTT

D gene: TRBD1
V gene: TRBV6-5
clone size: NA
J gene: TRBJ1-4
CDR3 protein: CASREGAVTNEKLFF
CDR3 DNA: TGTGCCAGCAGAGAGGGGGCCGTAACTAATGAAAAACTGTTTTTT

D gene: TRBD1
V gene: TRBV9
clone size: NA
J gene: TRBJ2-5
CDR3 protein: CASSVASGQGRETQYF
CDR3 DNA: TGTGCCAGCAGCGTAGCCTCAGGACAGGGTCGAGAGACCCAGTACTTC

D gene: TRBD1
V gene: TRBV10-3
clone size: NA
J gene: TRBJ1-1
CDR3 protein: CATNTDRGMNTEAFF
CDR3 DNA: TGTGCCACTAATACCGACAGGGGTATGAACACTGAAGCTTTCTTT

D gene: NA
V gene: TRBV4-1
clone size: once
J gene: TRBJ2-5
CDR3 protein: CASSQAVAGVYQETQYF
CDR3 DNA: TGCGCCAGCAGCCAAGCCGTCGCCGGAGTGTACCAAGAGACCCAGTACTTC

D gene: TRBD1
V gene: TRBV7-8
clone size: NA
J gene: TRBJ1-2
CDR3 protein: CASSLTGGVNYGYTF
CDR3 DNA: TGTGCCAGCAGCTTGACAGGGGGAGTTAACTATGGCTACACCTTC

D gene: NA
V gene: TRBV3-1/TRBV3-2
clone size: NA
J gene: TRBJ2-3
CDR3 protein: CASSPMVSVTGHELIGTQYF
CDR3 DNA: TGTGCCAGCAGCCCGATGGTTTCGGTCACAGGCCACGAACTTATTGGTACGCAGTATTTT

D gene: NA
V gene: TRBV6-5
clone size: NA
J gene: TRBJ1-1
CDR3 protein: CASSYSRDLNTEAFF
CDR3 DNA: TGTGCCAGCAGTTACTCCCGGGATCTGAACACTGAAGCTTTCTTT

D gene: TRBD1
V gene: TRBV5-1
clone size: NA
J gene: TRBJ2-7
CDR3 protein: CASSLLSSGGTYEQYF
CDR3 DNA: TGCGCCAGCAGCTTATTGTCTTCAGGGGGAACCTACGAGCAGTACTTC

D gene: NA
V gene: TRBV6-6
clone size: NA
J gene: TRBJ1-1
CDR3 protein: CASSRGVGTEAFF
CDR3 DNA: TGTGCCAGCAGTCGGGGAGTTGGCACTGAAGCTTTCTTT

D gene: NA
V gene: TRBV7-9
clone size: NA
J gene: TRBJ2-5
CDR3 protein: CASSLGTEETQYF
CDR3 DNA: TGTGCCAGCAGCTTAGGGACTGAAGAGACCCAGTACTTC

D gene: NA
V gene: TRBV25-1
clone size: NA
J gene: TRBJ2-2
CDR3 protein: CASSDRVYGELFF
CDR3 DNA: TGTGCCAGCAGTGATCGAGTATACGGGGAGCTGTTTTTT

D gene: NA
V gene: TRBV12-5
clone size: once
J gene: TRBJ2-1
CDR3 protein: CASDTSGNYNEQFF
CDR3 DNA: TGTGCTAGTGACACCAGTGGCAACTACAATGAGCAGTTCTTC

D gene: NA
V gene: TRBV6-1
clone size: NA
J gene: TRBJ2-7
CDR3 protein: CASSEVLSGLGEQYF
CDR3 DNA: TGTGCCAGCAGTGAAGTCCTTTCGGGGTTGGGCGAGCAGTACTTC

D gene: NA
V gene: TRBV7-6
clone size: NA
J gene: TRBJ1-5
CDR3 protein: CASSLDQGINQPQHF
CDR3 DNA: TGTGCCAGCAGCTTAGACCAGGGGATCAATCAGCCCCAGCATTTT

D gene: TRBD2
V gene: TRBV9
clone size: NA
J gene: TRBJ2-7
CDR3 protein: CASSGGTSGYEQYF
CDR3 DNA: TGTGCCAGCAGCGGAGGGACTAGCGGCTACGAGCAGTACTTC

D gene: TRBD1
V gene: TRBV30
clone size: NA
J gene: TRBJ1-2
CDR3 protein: CAWTRQGLGYGYTF
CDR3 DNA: TGTGCCTGGACCCGACAGGGGCTCGGCTATGGCTACACCTTC

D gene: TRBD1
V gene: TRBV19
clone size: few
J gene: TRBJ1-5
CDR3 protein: CASSRQGNQPQHF
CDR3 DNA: TGTGCCAGTAGTAGACAGGGGAATCAGCCCCAGCATTTT

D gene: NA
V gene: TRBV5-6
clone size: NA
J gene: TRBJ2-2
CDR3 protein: CASIQARAGELFF
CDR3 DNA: TGTGCCAGCATCCAAGCTAGAGCCGGGGAGCTGTTTTTT

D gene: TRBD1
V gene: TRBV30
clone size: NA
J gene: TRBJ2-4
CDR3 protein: CACAGTGYIQYF
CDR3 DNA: TGTGCCTGTGCCGGGACAGGGTACATTCAGTACTTC

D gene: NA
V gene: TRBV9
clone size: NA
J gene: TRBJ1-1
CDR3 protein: CASSARVDTEAFF
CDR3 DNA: TGTGCCAGCAGCGCCAGGGTAGACACTGAAGCTTTCTTT

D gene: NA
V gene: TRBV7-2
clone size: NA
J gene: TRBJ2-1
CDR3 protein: CLSGLLSYNEQFF
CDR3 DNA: TGTCTAAGCGGACTTCTATCCTACAATGAGCAGTTCTTC

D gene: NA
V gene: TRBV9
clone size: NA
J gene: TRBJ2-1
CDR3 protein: CASRSSINNEQFF
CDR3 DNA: TGTGCCAGCAGATCTAGCATAAACAATGAGCAGTTCTTC

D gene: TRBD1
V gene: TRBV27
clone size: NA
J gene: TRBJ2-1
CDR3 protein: CASSLSSTRDRGLYEQFF
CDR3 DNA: TGTGCCAGCAGTCTCAGCTCTACCCGGGACAGGGGGCTGTATGAGCAGTTCTTC

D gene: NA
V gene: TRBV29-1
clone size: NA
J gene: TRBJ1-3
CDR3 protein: CSVAGSGNTIYF
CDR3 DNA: TGCAGCGTTGCGGGGTCTGGAAACACCATATATTTT

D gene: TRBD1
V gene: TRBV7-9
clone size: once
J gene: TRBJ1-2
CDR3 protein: CASSAWDRAYGYTF
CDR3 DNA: TGTGCCAGCAGCGCCTGGGACAGGGCTTATGGCTACACCTTC

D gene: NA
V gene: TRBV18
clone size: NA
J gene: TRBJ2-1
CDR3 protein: CASSPHPRGAGNEQFF
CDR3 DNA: TGTGCCAGCTCACCCCACCCGCGGGGCGCCGGCAATGAGCAGTTCTTC

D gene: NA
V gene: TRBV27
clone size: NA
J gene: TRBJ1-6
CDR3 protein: CASSLSPRRVDSPLHF
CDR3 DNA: TGTGCCAGCAGTTTATCCCCGAGGAGGGTAGATTCACCCCTCCACTTT

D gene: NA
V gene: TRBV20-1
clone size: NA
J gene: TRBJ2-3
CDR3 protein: CSASGGPGGTDTQYF
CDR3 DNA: TGCAGTGCTAGTGGTGGACCCGGGGGCACAGATACGCAGTATTTT

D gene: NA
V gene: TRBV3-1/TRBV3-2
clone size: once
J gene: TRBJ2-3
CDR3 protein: CASASGVDTQYF
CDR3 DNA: TGTGCCAGCGCGTCGGGAGTGGATACGCAGTATTTT

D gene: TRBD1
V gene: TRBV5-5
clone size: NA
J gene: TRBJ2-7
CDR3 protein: CASSGGQVSYEQYF
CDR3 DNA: TGTGCCAGCAGCGGAGGACAGGTCTCCTACGAGCAGTACTTC